Below are 21 T cell receptor beta chains sequenced from a single sample in a study of Graves' ophthalmopathy and Graves' hyperthyroidism. Amplification of the TCR beta CDR3 regions used RNA transcripts (as template). Investigators did first-round RT-PCR with HTBI primers, then second-round multiplex PCR. One entry per CDR3 protein results from TCRdb running MiXCR on the multiplex PCR reads. The top ten hold around 6.5% of the sample, which has about 620,000 distinct CDR3 sequences, 22% seen once. The sequenced sample consisted of peripheral blood. All receptors come from a woman in her late teens or twenties with stable Graves' hyperthyroidism. Some clones in this sample may be carry-over from other donors' samples.

This clonotype was counted at least ten times. The chain uses TRBV6-5 and TRBJ2-4; possible D gene TRBD2, 6 bases. The ends were cut back, 4 bases at V and 6 bases at J, with 16 bases in the middle. Germline assignment: CDR1 MNHEY and CDR2 SVGAGI. The CDR3 covers 15 residues. CDR3 coding DNA: TGTGCCAGCAGTTTCCTCCGACCCGGGGGAAACATTCAGTACTTC. Translation gives CASSFLRPGGNIQYF.

This clonotype was seen many times. The rearrangement joins TRBV6-1 to TRBJ1-1, with a weak D call TRBD1 (5 bases). The CDR3 is 11 residues long. V lost 6 bases to trimming and J lost 6 bases, with 8 bases between them. Germline CDR1 MNHNS, CDR2 SASEGT. The CDR3 DNA follows: TGTGCCAGCAGAGGGGTATCTGAAGCTTTCTTT. Protein: CASRGVSEAFF.

V is TRBV5-4 and J is TRBJ2-2, with D hard to call. The germline gives CDR1 SGHNT, CDR2 YYREEE (reference sequence). Between the trimmed V and J ends, which lost 0 bases and 1 base, there was a span of 7 bases. This CDR3 is built from 15 residues. CDR3 in amino acids: CASSLARMNTGELFF. DNA for the CDR3: TGTGCCAGCAGCTTGGCCAGGATGAACACCGGGGAGCTGTTTTTT.

V and J are TRBV24-1 and TRBJ2-7, with D perhaps TRBD1 or TRBD2 (8 bases each). The CDR3 runs 17 residues. Germline V gene sequence: CDR1 KGHDR, CDR2 SFDVKD. Trimming took off 6 bases at V and 5 bases at J, with 25 bases between the two ends. The chain's CDR3 is CATSHAGGSSGSDEQYF. The CDR3 DNA reads as TGTGCCACCAGTCACGCAGGGGGCTCCAGCGGGAGTGACGAGCAGTACTTC.

In its sample, this clonotype was seen many times. V gene TRBV6-1 combines with J gene TRBJ2-2; D possibly corresponds to TRBD1 (6 bases). The CDR3 covers 12 residues. Deletions cut 8 bases from V and 6 bases from J, with 10 bases between. Germline CDR1 reads MNHNS; CDR2 reads SASEGT. In nucleotides, the CDR3 is TGTGCCAGCTGGGGGCTAGCCGGGGAGCTGTTTTTT. Protein product: CASWGLAGELFF.

This clonotype was observed many times. This chain uses TRBV2 with TRBJ2-2; 10 bases are a match to TRBD1. The V segment lost 0 bases and the J segment 3 bases; nucleotides outside the gene matches: 1. The CDR3 has 16 amino acids. Germline CDR1 reads SNHLY; CDR2 reads FYNNEI. The chain's CDR3 is CASSEAGQGYTGELFF. For the CDR3, the DNA is TGTGCCAGCAGTGAAGCGGGACAGGGGTACACCGGGGAGCTGTTTTTT. The variable domain in full, with the rest retrieved from reference TRBV2 and TRBJ2-2, is EPEVTQTPSHQVTQMGQEVILRCVPISNHLYFYWYRQILGQKVEFLVSFYNNEISEKSEIFDDQFSVERPDGSNFTLKIRSTKLEDSAMYFCASSEAGQGYTGELFFGEGSRLTVL.

This clonotype has just a few counts. The chain joins TRBV11-2 to TRBJ2-2; D is ambiguous. From germline, CDR1 is SGHAT and CDR2 FQNNGV. Trimming left V 5 bases short and J 7 bases short, with 17 bases between. The CDR3 has 15 residues. DNA of the CDR3: TGTGCCAGCAGCCGACGGGCCGATTTGGGCGGGGAGCTGTTTTTT. Amino acid sequence: CASSRRADLGGELFF.

This clonotype was picked up many times. The rearrangement joins TRBV20-1 to TRBJ2-7, with no clear D. This CDR3 comprises 12 residues. The V and J ends lost 4 bases and 0 bases respectively, with 7 bases between them. Germline-derived CDR1 and CDR2 are DFQATT and SNEGSKA (reference sequence). CDR3 amino acids: CSANHNSYEQYF. CDR3 coding DNA: TGCAGTGCTAACCACAACTCCTACGAGCAGTACTTC.

The chain carries TRBV6-1 and TRBJ1-1; perhaps TRBD1 as D (6 bases). The CDR3 is made up of 14 amino acids. V shed 1 base and J shed 6 bases, with 12 bases lying between them. The V gene's germline CDR1 is MNHNS and CDR2 SASEGT. CDR3 amino acids: CASSEVGGRAEAFF. In DNA, the CDR3 is TGTGCCAGCAGTGAAGTAGGGGGTAGGGCTGAAGCTTTCTTT.

The rearrangement joins TRBV28 to TRBJ2-7, with unresolved D. The germline V gene encodes CDR1 MDHEN and CDR2 SYDVKM. The CDR3 loop spans 12 amino acids. V was cut by 10 bases and J by 4 bases, with 14 bases left in between. CDR3 sequence reads: CATSSGVYEQYF. In nucleotides, the CDR3 is TGTGCCACCTCGTCCGGTGTTTACGAGCAGTACTTC.

A few counts support this clonotype. The V and J genes are TRBV3-1 and TRBJ2-3; tentatively, D is TRBD2 (5 bases). Trimming pared 0 bases from V and 8 bases from J, leaving 18 bases between. Germline V CDR1 and CDR2: LGHDT, YNNKEL (reference sequence). The CDR3 totals 16 residues. This CDR3 reads CASSQDLGRGRGTQYF. DNA of the CDR3: TGTGCCAGCAGCCAAGATCTTGGAAGAGGGCGTGGTACGCAGTATTTT.

This clonotype was seen ten or more times. The gene calls are TRBV6-1 and TRBJ1-2; D is undetermined. From germline, CDR1 is MNHNS and CDR2 SASEGT. This CDR3 has 14 residues. Trimming removed 10 bases from V and 2 bases from J, with 17 bases in between. The CDR3 coding sequence is TGTGCCATCCCCAGGACCGCAAGCAACTATGGCTACACCTTC. This encodes CAIPRTASNYGYTF.

Comment on this clonotype: Since a much larger clone is just one base distant, this may be a read error. The chain couples TRBV12-3 or TRBV12-4 to TRBJ1-1; unclear D gene. The CDR3 covers 14 residues. Here the CDR3 reads CSSSLGSSNTEAFF. As DNA, the CDR3 is TGTTCCAGCAGTTTAGGCAGTTCGAACACTGAAGCTTTCTTT.

This clonotype came up many times. The gene calls are TRBV12-3 or TRBV12-4 and TRBJ2-5, with D uncertain. Trimming cost V 11 bases and J 1 base, with 17 bases left between them. The CDR3 is 14 amino acids. Here the CDR3 DNA reads TGTGCCGGCACCCTAGGGCGGATCCAAGAGACCCAGTACTTC. Translated, it gives CAGTLGRIQETQYF.

As for this clonotype: Since a much larger clone is just one base distant, this may be a read error. The chain uses TRBV7-3 and TRBJ2-2; D is possibly TRBD1 or TRBD2 (5 bases each). The CDR3 sequence is 13 residues long. Germline V gene data show CDR1 as SGHTA and CDR2 as FQGTGA. CDR3 in amino acids: CASSLYGTEELFF. CDR3 DNA: TGTGCCAGCAGCTTATATGGGACCGAGGAGCTGTTTTTT.

This clonotype showed up many times. The rearrangement joins TRBV29-1 to TRBJ2-2; TRBD1 agrees at 8 bases. Germline CDR1 SQVTM, CDR2 ANQGSEA. Trimming took 7 bases from V and 0 from J; bases not matched to a gene: 4. The CDR3 loop spans 14 amino acids. CDR3 sequence (DNA): TGCAGCGGCGGACAGGGCACGAACACCGGGGAGCTGTTTTTT. It codes for CSGGQGTNTGELFF.

This clonotype was recorded many times. This rearrangement joins TRBV29-1 to TRBJ1-2, with a possible D match to TRBD1 (6 bases). Trimming took 2 bases from V and 0 from J, leaving 7 bases between them. Germline assignment: CDR1 SQVTM and CDR2 ANQGSEA. The CDR3 is 13 residues long. The CDR3 DNA sequence: TGCAGCGTTGAAAAGGGGGCTAACTATGGCTACACCTTC. Translation: CSVEKGANYGYTF.

The rearrangement links TRBV5-1 to TRBJ1-1, with 10 bases fitting TRBD1. CDR1 is SGHRS, CDR2 YFSETQ, per germline. The J segment lost 3 bases and the V segment lost 4 bases, leaving 3 bases of the junction unmatched. The length of the CDR3 is 14 residues. The CDR3: CASSPGQGHTEAFF. The CDR3 DNA reads as TGCGCCAGCAGCCCGGGACAGGGGCACACTGAAGCTTTCTTT. Filled out from reference TRBV5-1 and TRBJ1-1, the complete variable domain reads KAGVTQTPRYLIKTRGQQVTLSCSPISGHRSVSWYQQTPGQGLQFLFEYFSETQRNKGNFPGRFSGRQFSNSRSEMNVSTLELGDSALYLCASSPGQGHTEAFFGQGTRLTVV.

This clonotype was counted only a few times. The chain has TRBV4-3 and TRBJ2-7; D unresolved. V was shortened by 6 bases and J by 2 bases, with 11 bases between the two germline ends. Germline CDR1 is LGHNA and CDR2 is YSLEER. The CDR3 covers 13 residues. The DNA for the CDR3 is TGCGCCAGCAGGTCCGTAGCCCCCTACGAGCAGTACTTC. It encodes CASRSVAPYEQYF.

This clonotype has at least ten counts. The gene calls are TRBV28 and TRBJ2-7; D is ambiguous. V dropped 3 bases and J dropped 0 bases, with 12 bases sitting between them. The CDR3 sequence is 15 residues long. The germline V gene encodes CDR1 MDHEN and CDR2 SYDVKM. CDR3 coding DNA: TGTGCCAGCAGTTTCCGACCGAAAAGCTCCTACGAGCAGTACTTC. This translates into CASSFRPKSSYEQYF.

The chain carries TRBV27 and TRBJ1-2; 8 bases align to TRBD1. Germline trimming cut 6 bases from V and 8 bases from J; bases unmatched to any gene: 5. This CDR3 has 12 amino acids. Germline loops: CDR1 MNHEY, CDR2 SMNVEV (reference sequence). The CDR3, as DNA: TGTGCCAGCAGACACGGACAGGGCGGCTACACCTTC. Translating it yields CASRHGQGGYTF.